The 23 T cell receptor beta chains in this list originate from one sample, sequenced in a study of blood T cell repertoires in COVID-19. Sequencing was performed with immunoSEQ multiplex PCR; in TCRdb, only in-frame clones are kept and a portion is missing. Seen here are about 150,000 clones, approximately 86% observed once, and the top ten hold about 4.1%. Sequenced: peripheral blood. All receptors come from a woman in her sixties with active or convalescent COVID-19.

This clone has only one observation. The rearrangement joins TRBV5-8 to TRBJ2-1; 11 bases are a match to TRBD1. V was pared by 0 bases and J by 4 bases, with 6 bases of the junction left unmatched. CDR1 and CDR2 (germline): SGHTS, YDEGEE. This CDR3 is built from 17 residues. The CDR3 sequence is CASSLETGTGGYNEQFF. In DNA, the CDR3 is TGTGCCAGCAGCTTGGAAACCGGGACAGGGGGTTACAATGAGCAGTTCTTC.

V gene TRBV9 combines with J gene TRBJ1-2; no firm D call. Trimming shortened V by 4 bases and J by 8 bases, and 21 bases separated the two germline ends. The CDR3 consists of 15 residues. The germline CDR1 and CDR2 sequences are SGDLS and YYNGEE. The CDR3 region is CASSPLLGSRVGYTF. The CDR3 nucleotides are TGTGCCAGCAGCCCCCTTCTTGGGTCGAGGGTCGGCTACACCTTC.

The chain links TRBV10-3 to TRBJ1-4; 11 bases align to TRBD1. Trimming took 6 bases from V and 0 from J; bases not matched to a gene: 6. The CDR3 contains 17 residues. Per the germline V gene, CDR1 is ENHRY and CDR2 is SYGVKD. In nucleotides, the CDR3 is TGTGCCATCAGCACGGACAGGGGGCGAGCAACTAATGAAAAACTGTTTTTT. Translating gives CAISTDRGRATNEKLFF.

This chain uses TRBV18 with TRBJ1-1; unclear D gene. The CDR3 loop spans 16 amino acids. In germline, CDR1 is KGHSH, CDR2 LQKENI. Trimming left V 5 bases short and J 1 base short, with 17 bases between. CDR3 region: CASSATKDLANTEAFF. The CDR3 DNA sequence: TGTGCCAGCTCAGCGACGAAAGACTTGGCGAACACTGAAGCTTTCTTT.

The chain couples TRBV7-9 to TRBJ1-2; no clear D gene. The CDR3 is 14 amino acids. Germline V CDR1 and CDR2: SEHNR, FQNEAQ (reference sequence). The germline V and J ends were trimmed by 2 bases and 7 bases, with 14 bases remaining between them. The CDR3 is CASSLNGGGSGYTF. The CDR3 DNA sequence: TGTGCCAGCAGCTTAAACGGCGGCGGTAGTGGCTACACCTTC. The whole variable domain, remainder taken from reference TRBV7-9 and TRBJ1-2, is DTGVSQNPRHKITKRGQNVTFRCDPISEHNRLYWYRQTLGQGPEFLTYFQNEAQLEKSRLLSDRFSAERPKGSFSTLEIQRTEQGDSAMYLCASSLNGGGSGYTFGSGTRLTVV.

The chain joins TRBV30 to TRBJ2-1; 8 positions agree with TRBD2. The trim removed 1 base at V and 4 bases at J, leaving 6 bases unmatched. Germline V CDR1 and CDR2: GTSNPN, SVGIG (reference sequence). The CDR3 has 15 amino acids. The DNA of the CDR3 is TGTGCCTGGAGTGGAAGCGGGGGAAATTACAATGAGCAGTTCTTC. Residues: CAWSGSGGNYNEQFF.

The J gene is TRBJ2-5, the V gene TRBV5-1; 7 positions match TRBD1. The germline V gene has CDR1 SGHRS and CDR2 YFSETQ. The CDR3 sequence is 14 residues long. The junction had 5 bases not matched to a gene; V was cut back by 4 bases and J by 2 bases. The CDR3 DNA sequence: TGCGCCAGCAGCAGGGGGCAGGGGCAAGAGACCCAGTACTTC. As protein: CASSRGQGQETQYF.

This chain joins TRBV10-1 and TRBJ2-1; D not certain. V lost 0 bases and J 10 bases, leaving 7 bases between the germline ends. The length of the CDR3 is 12 residues. From germline, CDR1 is WNHNN and CDR2 SYGVQD (reference sequence). The CDR3 is CASSESAREQFF. CDR3 nucleotide sequence: TGCGCCAGCAGTGAGTCCGCCCGGGAGCAGTTCTTC.

CDR3 amino acids: CASSGTADGYTF. The CDR3 DNA follows: TGCGCCAGCAGTGGGACAGCCGATGGCTACACCTTC. The rearrangement links TRBV10-2 to TRBJ1-2; maybe TRBD1 (6 bases). V was pared by 4 bases and J by 6 bases, with 9 bases between. Per germline, CDR1 WSHSY and CDR2 SAAADI. The CDR3 extends over 12 amino acids.

The genes are TRBV5-6 and TRBJ2-1; D not certain. The CDR3 consists of 11 residues. Per germline, CDR1 SGHDT and CDR2 YYEEEE. V was clipped by 4 bases and J by 4 bases, with 3 bases between them. The CDR3, as DNA: TGTGCCAGCAGCCTGTACAATGAGCAGTTCTTC. The encoded protein is CASSLYNEQFF. The whole variable domain, filled in from reference TRBV5-6 and TRBJ2-1, reads DAGVTQSPTHLIKTRGQQVTLRCSPKSGHDTVSWYQQALGQGPQFIFQYYEEEERQRGNFPDRFSGHQFPNYSSELNVNALLLGDSALYLCASSLYNEQFFGPGTRLTVL.

The chain is built from TRBV18 and TRBJ1-4, with no clear D. The germline V gene encodes CDR1 KGHSH and CDR2 LQKENI. The germline V and J ends were trimmed by 3 bases and 5 bases, with 19 bases remaining between them. This CDR3 region has 17 residues. The DNA for the CDR3 is TGTGCCAGCTCACCGCGTGTAGCCCTTGGAGCAAATGAAAAACTGTTTTTT. Translation gives CASSPRVALGANEKLFF. Full variable domain (missing parts from reference TRBV18 and TRBJ1-4): NAGVMQNPRHLVRRRGQEARLRCSPMKGHSHVYWYRQLPEEGLKFMVYLQKENIIDESGMPKERFSAEFPKEGPSILRIQQVVRGDSAAYFCASSPRVALGANEKLFFGSGTQLSVL.

This sequence joins TRBV7-9 and TRBJ2-2, with TRBD2 matching 7 bases. The CDR3 length is 16 residues. Germline assignment: CDR1 SEHNR and CDR2 FQNEAQ (reference sequence). V dropped 1 base and J dropped 0; count of bases not matched to a gene: 2. The CDR3 region has the DNA TGTGCCAGCAGCTTAGGCGGGGGTGCGAACACCGGGGAGCTGTTTTTT. It is translated as CASSLGGGANTGELFF.

This rearrangement joins TRBV5-1 to TRBJ1-2; 8 nucleotides match TRBD1. The trim removed 2 bases at V and 2 bases at J, leaving 5 bases unmatched. The length of the CDR3 is 15 residues. Germline assignment: CDR1 SGHRS and CDR2 YFSETQ. Here the CDR3 DNA reads TGCGCCAGCAGCTTACTTCGGACAGGGAACTATGGCTACACCTTC. It codes for CASSLLRTGNYGYTF.

This chain links TRBV24-1 with TRBJ2-1; D remains unclear. V lost 10 bases, J lost 7 bases, and 16 bases lay in between. This CDR3 has 13 residues. Germline V CDR1 and CDR2: KGHDR, SFDVKD. CDR3 residues: CATEGREANEQFF. CDR3 coding DNA: TGTGCCACGGAAGGTCGAGAGGCGAATGAGCAGTTCTTC.

This rearrangement joins TRBV7-2 to TRBJ1-5; 8 nucleotides match TRBD1. CDR1 SGHTA and CDR2 FQGNSA come from the germline V gene. The V segment lost 4 bases and the J segment 7 bases; nucleotides outside the gene matches: 3. This CDR3 has 13 amino acids. CDR3: CASSSQGGQPQHF. In DNA form, the CDR3 reads TGTGCCAGCAGCTCACAGGGGGGCCAGCCCCAGCATTTT.

The chain has TRBV11-3 and TRBJ2-3, with D perhaps matching TRBD1 (5 bases). The CDR3 consists of 15 residues. Looked up from germline, CDR1 is SGHNT and CDR2 is YENEEA. Trimming stripped 5 bases from V and 5 bases from J, with 17 bases between. As DNA, the CDR3 is TGTGCCAGCAGCCCCAGAAGGGGTCAGGGAGATACGCAGTATTTT. Protein: CASSPRRGQGDTQYF.

The chain has TRBV5-8 and TRBJ1-5, with a tentative D call TRBD1 (6 bases). Trimming took 6 bases from V and 1 from J, leaving 23 bases between them. CDR1 is SGHTS, CDR2 YDEGEE, per germline. This CDR3 contains 18 residues. The DNA of the CDR3 is TGTGCCAGCACCTCTGGTAGCAGGGGACACGAAAGCAATCAGCCCCAGCATTTT. Translating it yields CASTSGSRGHESNQPQHF.

The count of this clone is one. V and J are TRBV6-5 and TRBJ1-2; 7 nucleotides match TRBD1. Per germline, CDR1 MNHEY and CDR2 SVGAGI. Trimming removed 5 bases from V and 0 bases from J; junction bases left unmatched: 6. CDR3 length equals 15 residues. The CDR3 sequence is CASSPPGQTNYGYTF. The DNA of the CDR3 is TGTGCCAGCAGTCCACCGGGACAGACTAACTATGGCTACACCTTC.

V gene TRBV12-3 or TRBV12-4 combines with J gene TRBJ2-7; possibly TRBD2 for D (5 bases). This CDR3 spans 11 amino acids. The V end was cut by 3 bases, the J end by 10 bases, with 10 bases between. The CDR3 sequence is CASSFAGDQYF. The CDR3, as DNA: TGTGCCAGCAGTTTCGCCGGGGATCAGTACTTC.

The chain has TRBV2 and TRBJ2-7; D gene unclear. CDR3 length: 12 amino acids. Germline V gene lookup returns CDR1 SNHLY and CDR2 FYNNEI. Deletions cut 5 bases from V and 1 base from J, with 6 bases between. CDR3 residues: CASSKSSYEQYF. In nucleotides, the CDR3 is TGTGCCAGCAGTAAGAGTTCCTACGAGCAGTACTTC.

This chain joins TRBV2 and TRBJ2-3, with TRBD1 identical over 7 bases. Germline trimming cut 6 bases from V and 1 base from J; bases unmatched to any gene: 10. Looked up from germline, CDR1 is SNHLY and CDR2 is FYNNEI. The length of the CDR3 is 16 residues. The CDR3 region has the DNA TGTGCCAGCAGCGCCCTCGGGACAGATCGCACAGATACGCAGTATTTT. Translated: CASSALGTDRTDTQYF.

This chain links TRBV19 with TRBJ2-7; 9 bases fit TRBD1. The CDR3 loop spans 15 amino acids. V dropped 4 bases and J dropped 5; count of bases not matched to a gene: 9. The germline gives CDR1 LNHDA, CDR2 SQIVND (reference sequence). In DNA form, the CDR3 reads TGTGCCAGTAGTACCACGCCCGGGACAGGGAACGAGCAGTACTTC. It translates to CASSTTPGTGNEQYF. Filled out from reference TRBV19 and TRBJ2-7, the complete variable domain reads DGGITQSPKYLFRKEGQNVTLSCEQNLNHDAMYWYRQDPGQGLRLIYYSQIVNDFQKGDIAEGYSVSREKKESFPLTVTSAQKNPTAFYLCASSTTPGTGNEQYFGPGTRLTVT.

The gene calls are TRBV10-1 and TRBJ2-1; TRBD1 might be the D (5 bases). CDR1 and CDR2 (germline): WNHNN, SYGVQD (reference sequence). Trimming shortened V by 4 bases and J by 8 bases, and 6 bases separated the two germline ends. The CDR3 is made up of 11 amino acids. CDR3 protein: CASSGGDEQFF. DNA of the CDR3: TGCGCCAGCAGTGGGGGCGATGAGCAGTTCTTC.